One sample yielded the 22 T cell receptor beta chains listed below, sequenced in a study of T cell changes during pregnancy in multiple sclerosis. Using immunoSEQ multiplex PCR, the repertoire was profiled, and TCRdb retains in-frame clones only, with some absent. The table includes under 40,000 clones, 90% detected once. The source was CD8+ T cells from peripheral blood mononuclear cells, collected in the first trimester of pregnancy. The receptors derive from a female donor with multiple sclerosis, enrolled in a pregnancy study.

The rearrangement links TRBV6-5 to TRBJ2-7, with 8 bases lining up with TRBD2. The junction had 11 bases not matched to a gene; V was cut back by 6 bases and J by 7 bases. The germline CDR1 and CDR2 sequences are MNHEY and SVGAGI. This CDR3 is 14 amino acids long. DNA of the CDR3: TGTGCCAGCAGACCCCGGGGGGGCTTTCTAGAGCAGTACTTC. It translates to CASRPRGGFLEQYF.

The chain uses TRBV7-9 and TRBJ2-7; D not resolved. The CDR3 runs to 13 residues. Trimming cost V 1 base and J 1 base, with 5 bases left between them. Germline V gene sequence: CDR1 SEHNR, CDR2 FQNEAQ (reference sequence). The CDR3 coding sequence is TGTGCCAGCAGCTTAGTACAGTCCTACGAGCAGTACTTC. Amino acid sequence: CASSLVQSYEQYF. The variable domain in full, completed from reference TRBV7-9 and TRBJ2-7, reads DTGVSQNPRHKITKRGQNVTFRCDPISEHNRLYWYRQTLGQGPEFLTYFQNEAQLEKSRLLSDRFSAERPKGSFSTLEIQRTEQGDSAMYLCASSLVQSYEQYFGPGTRLTVT.

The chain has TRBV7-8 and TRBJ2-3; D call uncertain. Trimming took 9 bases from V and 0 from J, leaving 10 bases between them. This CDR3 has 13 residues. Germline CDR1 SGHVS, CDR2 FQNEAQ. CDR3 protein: CASLAGSTDTQYF. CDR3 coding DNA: TGTGCCAGTTTGGCAGGTAGCACAGATACGCAGTATTTT. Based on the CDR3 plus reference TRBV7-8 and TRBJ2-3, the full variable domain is GAGVSQSPRYKVAKRGQDVALRCDPISGHVSLFWYQQALGQGPEFLTYFQNEAQLDKSGLPSDRFFAERPEGSVSTLKIQRTQQEDSAVYLCASLAGSTDTQYFGPGTRLTVL.

The CDR3: CASSLVGLAGGSGSDTQYF. In DNA form, the CDR3 reads TGCGCCAGCAGTCTAGTCGGACTAGCGGGAGGAAGCGGCTCAGATACGCAGTATTTT. J is TRBJ2-3 and V is TRBV4-1; 14 nucleotides agree with TRBD2. The CDR3 is 19 amino acids. Germline CDR1 MGHRA, CDR2 YSYEKL. V lost 6 bases to trimming and J lost 4 bases; unmatched junction nucleotides: 15.

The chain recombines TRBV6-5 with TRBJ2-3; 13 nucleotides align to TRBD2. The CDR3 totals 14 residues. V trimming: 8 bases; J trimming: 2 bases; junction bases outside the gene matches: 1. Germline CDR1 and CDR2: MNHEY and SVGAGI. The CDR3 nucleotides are TGTGCCAGCGGACTAGCGGGAGACACAGATACGCAGTATTTT. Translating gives CASGLAGDTDTQYF.

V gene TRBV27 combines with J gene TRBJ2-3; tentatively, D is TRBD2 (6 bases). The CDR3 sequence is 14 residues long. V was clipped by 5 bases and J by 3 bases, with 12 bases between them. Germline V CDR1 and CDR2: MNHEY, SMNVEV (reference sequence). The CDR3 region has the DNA TGTGCCAGCAGTATACTAGCAGCGACAGATACGCAGTATTTT. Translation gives CASSILAATDTQYF.

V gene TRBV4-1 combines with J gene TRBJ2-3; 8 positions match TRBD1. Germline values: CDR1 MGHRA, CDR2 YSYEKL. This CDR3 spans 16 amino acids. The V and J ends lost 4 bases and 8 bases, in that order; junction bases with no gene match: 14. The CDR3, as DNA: TGCGCCAGCAGCCCGGAGGACAGGGCGGGTTGGGGTACGCAGTATTTT. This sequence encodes CASSPEDRAGWGTQYF.

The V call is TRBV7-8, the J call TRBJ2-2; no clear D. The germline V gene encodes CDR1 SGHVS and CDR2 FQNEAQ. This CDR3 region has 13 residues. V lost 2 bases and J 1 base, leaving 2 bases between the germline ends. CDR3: CASSLRNTGELFF. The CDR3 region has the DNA TGTGCCAGCAGCTTACGGAACACCGGGGAGCTGTTTTTT.

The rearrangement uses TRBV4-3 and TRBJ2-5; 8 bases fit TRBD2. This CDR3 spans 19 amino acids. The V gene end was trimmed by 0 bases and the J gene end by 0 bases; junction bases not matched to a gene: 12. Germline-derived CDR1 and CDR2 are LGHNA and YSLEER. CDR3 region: CASSQDPGSGTHYQETQYF. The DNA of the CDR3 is TGCGCCAGCAGCCAAGATCCGGGTAGCGGGACCCACTACCAAGAGACCCAGTACTTC.

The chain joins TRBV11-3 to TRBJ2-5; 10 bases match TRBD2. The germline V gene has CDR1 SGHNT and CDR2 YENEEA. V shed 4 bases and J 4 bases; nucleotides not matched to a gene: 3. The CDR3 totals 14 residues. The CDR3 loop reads CASSSSGSGETQYF. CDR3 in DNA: TGTGCCAGCAGCTCTAGCGGGAGTGGAGAGACCCAGTACTTC.

The CDR3 loop is CASSLGAETQYF. The DNA for the CDR3 is TGTGCCAGCAGCTTAGGCGCAGAGACCCAGTACTTC. The chain links TRBV7-9 to TRBJ2-5, with unresolved D. V dropped 1 base and J dropped 4 bases, with 4 bases sitting between them. Germline V CDR1 and CDR2: SEHNR, FQNEAQ (reference sequence). The CDR3 runs 12 residues.

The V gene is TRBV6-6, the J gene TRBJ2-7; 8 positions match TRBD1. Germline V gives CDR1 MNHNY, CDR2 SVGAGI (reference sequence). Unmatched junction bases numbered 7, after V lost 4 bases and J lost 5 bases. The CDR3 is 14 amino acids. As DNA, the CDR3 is TGTGCCAGCAGTTTCTGGACAGGGCAAAACGAGCAGTACTTC. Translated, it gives CASSFWTGQNEQYF.

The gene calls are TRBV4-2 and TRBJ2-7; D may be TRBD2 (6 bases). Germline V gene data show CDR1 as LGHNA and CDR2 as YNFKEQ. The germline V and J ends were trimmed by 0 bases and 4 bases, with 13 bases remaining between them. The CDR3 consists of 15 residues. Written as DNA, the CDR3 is TGTGCCAGCAGCCAAGAAGGCGGGGAAGGATACGAGCAGTACTTC. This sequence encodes CASSQEGGEGYEQYF.

The CDR3: CASSPRKGDVWTSDEQFF. In DNA form, the CDR3 reads TGTGCCAGCAGCCCTCGTAAAGGGGACGTGTGGACTAGCGATGAGCAGTTCTTC. This sequence joins TRBV14 and TRBJ2-1, with 9 bases fitting TRBD2. The CDR3 totals 18 residues. V was clipped by 4 bases and J by 8 bases; unmatched bases: 18. The germline CDR1 and CDR2 sequences are SGHDN and FVKESK.

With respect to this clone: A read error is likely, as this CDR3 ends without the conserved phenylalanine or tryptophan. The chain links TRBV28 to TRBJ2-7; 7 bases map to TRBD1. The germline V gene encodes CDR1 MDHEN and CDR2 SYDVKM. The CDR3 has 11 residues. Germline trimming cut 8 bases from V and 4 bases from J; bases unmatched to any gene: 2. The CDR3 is CASGTAYEQYS. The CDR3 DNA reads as TGTGCCAGCGGGACAGCGTACGAGCAGTACTCC.

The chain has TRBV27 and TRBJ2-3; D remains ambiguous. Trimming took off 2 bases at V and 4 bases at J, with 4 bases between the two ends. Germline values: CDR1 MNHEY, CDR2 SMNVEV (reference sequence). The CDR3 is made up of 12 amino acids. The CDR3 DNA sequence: TGTGCCAGCAGTTTAGGCCCAGATACGCAGTATTTT. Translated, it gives CASSLGPDTQYF.

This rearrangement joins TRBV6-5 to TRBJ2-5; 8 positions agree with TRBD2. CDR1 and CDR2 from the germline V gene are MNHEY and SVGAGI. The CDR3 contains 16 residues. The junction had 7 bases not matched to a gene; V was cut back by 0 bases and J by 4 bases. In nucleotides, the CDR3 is TGTGCCAGCAGTTACTCCCGGGGGGGAGGGCGAGAGACCCAGTACTTC. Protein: CASSYSRGGGRETQYF.

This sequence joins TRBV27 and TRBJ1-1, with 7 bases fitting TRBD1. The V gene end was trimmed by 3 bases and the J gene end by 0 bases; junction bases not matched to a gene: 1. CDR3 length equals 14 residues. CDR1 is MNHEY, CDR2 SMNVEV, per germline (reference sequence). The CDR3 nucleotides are TGTGCCAGCAGTTTGCAGGGGGTGAACACTGAAGCTTTCTTT. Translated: CASSLQGVNTEAFF.

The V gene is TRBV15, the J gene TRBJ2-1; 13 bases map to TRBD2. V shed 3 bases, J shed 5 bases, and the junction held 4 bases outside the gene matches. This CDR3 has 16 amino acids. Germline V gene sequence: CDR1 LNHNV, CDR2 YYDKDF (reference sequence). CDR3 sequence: CATSRGLAGWNNEQFF. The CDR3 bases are TGTGCCACCAGCAGGGGACTAGCGGGATGGAACAATGAGCAGTTCTTC.

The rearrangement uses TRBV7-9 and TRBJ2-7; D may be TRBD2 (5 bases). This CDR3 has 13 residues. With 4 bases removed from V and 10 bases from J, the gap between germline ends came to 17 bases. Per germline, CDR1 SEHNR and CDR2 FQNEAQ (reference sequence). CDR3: CASSSQDYVTQYF. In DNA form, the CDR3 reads TGTGCCAGCAGCTCCCAAGACTACGTAACCCAGTACTTC.

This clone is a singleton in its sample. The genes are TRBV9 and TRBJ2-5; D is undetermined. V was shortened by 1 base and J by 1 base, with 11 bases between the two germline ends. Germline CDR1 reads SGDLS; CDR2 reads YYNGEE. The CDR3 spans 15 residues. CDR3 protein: CASSVRSRPQETQYF. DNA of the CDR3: TGTGCCAGCAGCGTACGGTCTAGGCCCCAAGAGACCCAGTACTTC. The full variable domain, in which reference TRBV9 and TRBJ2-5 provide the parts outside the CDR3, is DSGVTQTPKHLITATGQRVTLRCSPRSGDLSVYWYQQSLDQGLQFLIQYYNGEERAKGNILERFSAQQFPDLHSELNLSSLELGDSALYFCASSVRSRPQETQYFGPGTRLLVL.

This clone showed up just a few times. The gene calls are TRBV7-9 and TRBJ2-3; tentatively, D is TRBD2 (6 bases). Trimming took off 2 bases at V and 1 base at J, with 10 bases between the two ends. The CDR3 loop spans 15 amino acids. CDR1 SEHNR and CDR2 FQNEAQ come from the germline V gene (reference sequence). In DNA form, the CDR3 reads TGTGCCAGCAGCTTACCCGGGAGTGGCACAGATACGCAGTATTTT. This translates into CASSLPGSGTDTQYF. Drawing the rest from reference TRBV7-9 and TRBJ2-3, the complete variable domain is DTGVSQNPRHKITKRGQNVTFRCDPISEHNRLYWYRQTLGQGPEFLTYFQNEAQLEKSRLLSDRFSAERPKGSFSTLEIQRTEQGDSAMYLCASSLPGSGTDTQYFGPGTRLTVL.